This TCR beta chain is drawn from a study of T cell repertoires in cytomegalovirus infection. Study information: Well-studied HLA-B-restricted epitopes and recently identified HLA-C-restricted epitopes of CMV were both used in the study. Matching HLA type and CMV infection were both indicated by public TCR beta signatures. Study-level points and caveats: Clonotypes of TCR beta that were HLA-C-restricted and CMV-specific dominated the ex vivo response. Based on cumulative public TCR beta family frequency, carriers of CMV plus the relevant HLA were identified.

This clonotype has more than one count but fewer than ten. What it binds is not known. V lost 7 bases and J 1 base, leaving 17 bases between the germline ends. CDR3 size: 16 residues. In TCRdb, the reads were re-called with MiXCR into one record per CDR3 protein. The data show fewer than 200,000 distinct CDR3 sequences, roughly 22% seen once. This clonotype originated in a human donor in good health (CMV status not recorded). Some clones in this sample may be carry-over from other donors' samples. The input for sequencing was CD8+ T cells from cultured PBMCs, taken from culture after CMV antigen stimulation. V is TRBV12-3 or TRBV12-4 and J is TRBJ2-4; no clear D gene. The CDR3 DNA sequence: TGTGCCAGCATCCCCGGGTCCCGCTGGGCCAAAAACATTCAGTACTTC. Amino acid sequence: CASIPGSRWAKNIQYF.